This T cell receptor beta chain stems from a study of shared clonotypes between healthy human individuals. Study-wide points: Genetic and exposure-history diversity was limited by the small donor number.

As originally analysed: Because ImmunoSEQ provided only junction sequences with no quality scores, the filtering differed. Assay: immunoSEQ multiplex PCR; the TCRdb copy retains only in-frame clones and omits some. The D gene and trimming were derived from the DNA, and the V and J assignments and clone size from that table. The repertoire holds 450,000 to 500,000 clones, with approximately 84% as singletons. On this clone: Antigen specificity is unknown.

Trimming shortened V by 2 bases and J by 0 bases, and 11 bases separated the two germline ends. Germline V gives CDR1 MDHEN, CDR2 SYDVKM. The CDR3 has 15 amino acids. The sequencing sample was made of PBMCs. This rearrangement joins TRBV28 to TRBJ2-7; D is unclear. This TCR was recovered from a woman aged 40 to 50 in good health. Some clones in this sample may be carry-over from other donors' samples. The CDR3 sequence is CASSLSSPYSYEQYF. CDR3 bases: TGTGCCAGCAGTTTAAGCAGTCCCTACTCCTACGAGCAGTACTTC.